This T cell receptor (beta chain) was found in a study of technical replicates of blood from a few donors. Sequencing was performed with immunoSEQ multiplex PCR; in TCRdb, only in-frame clones are kept and a portion is missing. The sample carries 66,000 or so clones, around nine tenths recorded once. This receptor was identified in a human donor in good health. Some clones in this sample may be carry-over from other donors' samples. The specimen was PBMCs.

CDR3 protein: CASSLGGTGGGETQYF. The CDR3 DNA sequence: TGCGCCAGCAGCTTGGGGGGGACAGGGGGCGGCGAGACCCAGTACTTC. The chain joins TRBV5-1 to TRBJ2-5; TRBD1 matches at 12 bases. The junction had 5 bases not matched to a gene; V was cut back by 0 bases and J by 5 bases. The length of the CDR3 is 16 residues. Germline V CDR1 and CDR2: SGHRS, YFSETQ.